This T cell receptor beta chain was observed in a study of blood T cells in healthy people across ages. Study at large: About one barcoded beta molecule per two T cells came from capture by template switching. Findings of the study overall: Conclusively comparing naive with antigen-experienced cells was impossible with unsorted PBMCs.

Next came a second PCR, run for about 6 to 12 cycles, which used a sample-barcoded 5' primer along with a J-beta primer mix. Every cDNA was tagged by a template-switch adaptor with 12 random nucleotides. Each CDR3 protein gets one entry after TCRdb re-called the 5' RACE reads with MiXCR. The sample lists hundreds of thousands of distinct CDR3 sequences, roughly half occurring once. CDR3 length equals 16 residues. Germline CDR1 reads SGHRS; CDR2 reads YFSETQ. Trimming cost V 4 bases and J 4 bases; bases outside gene matches: 12. This clonotype was seen repeatedly, ten times or more. Its antigen is currently unknown.

V and J are TRBV5-1 and TRBJ1-2; 8 bases fit TRBD1. What was sequenced was blood. The sequence derives from a woman older than 75 in good health. CDR3 sequence reads: CASSATPDRGLYGYTF. The DNA for the CDR3 is TGCGCCAGCAGCGCAACTCCTGACAGGGGACTCTATGGCTACACCTTC.